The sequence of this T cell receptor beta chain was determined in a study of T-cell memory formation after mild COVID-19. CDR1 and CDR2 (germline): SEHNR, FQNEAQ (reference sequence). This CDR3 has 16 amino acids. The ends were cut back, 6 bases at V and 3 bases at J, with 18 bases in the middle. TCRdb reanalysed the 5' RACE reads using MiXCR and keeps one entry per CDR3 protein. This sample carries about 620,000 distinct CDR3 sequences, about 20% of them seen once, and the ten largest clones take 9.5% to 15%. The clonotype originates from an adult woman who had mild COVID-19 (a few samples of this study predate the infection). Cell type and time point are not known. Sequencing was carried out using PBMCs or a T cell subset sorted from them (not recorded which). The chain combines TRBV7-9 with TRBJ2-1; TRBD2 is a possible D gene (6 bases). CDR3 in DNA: TGTGCCAGCAGTTCCTGGCGGGACGGGCTCTACAATGAGCAGTTCTTC. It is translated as CASSSWRDGLYNEQFF.